This T cell receptor (beta chain) came from a study of OX40 agonist ivuxolimab in advanced cancers. Study-wide findings and caveats: Near-lowest levels of clonal expansion characterized partial responders at 0.1-3.0 mg/kg.

The junction had 6 bases not matched to a gene; V was cut back by 6 bases and J by 3 bases. Germline CDR1 SNHLY, CDR2 FYNNEI. This CDR3 comprises 15 residues. The protocol was immunoSEQ multiplex PCR, while the TCRdb copy is restricted to in-frame clones and leaves out a portion. The sample has about 84,000 clones, more than 70% seen once. The investigators sampled blood at baseline, at cycle 4 day 1, and at cycle 7 day 1. Points on this clone: Its antigen is not known.

The specimen comprised CD4+ or CD8+ T cells sorted from blood, sampled in a trial of the OX40 agonist ivuxolimab. The sequence was obtained from an adult with an advanced solid tumor such as melanoma, head and neck, liver or kidney cancer. The rearrangement links TRBV2 to TRBJ1-5; TRBD1 matches 9 bases. CDR3 sequence (DNA): TGTGCCAGCAGATTGGGACAGGGCCTCAATCAGCCCCAGCATTTT. Translated, it gives CASRLGQGLNQPQHF.